This TCR beta chain was profiled in a study of patients and donors after allogeneic stem cell transplantation. Each CDR3 protein gets one entry after TCRdb re-called the RT-PCR reads with MiXCR. In the table there are about a million distinct CDR3 sequences, under 20% of which are singletons. This CDR3 spans 14 amino acids. Per germline, CDR1 SEHNR and CDR2 FQNEAQ (reference sequence). This clonotype was detected a few times. At one boundary the junction diverges from the germline segment, which might be a read error. This chain joins TRBV7-9 and TRBJ1-4; TRBD1 agrees at 8 bases. The sample was blood, either unsorted or a sorted T cell fraction (not recorded which). The TCR comes from a human donor who was either an allogeneic HSCT recipient or a stem cell or donor lymphocyte infusion donor (not recorded which). It is not recorded whose cells these are; they may come from a transplant donor. The CDR3 sequence is CASSKDRGDEKMFF. The CDR3, as DNA: TGTGCCAGCAGCAAAGACAGGGGAGATGAAAAAATGTTTTTT. Looking up the rest from reference TRBV7-9 and TRBJ1-4 gives the full variable domain: DTGVSQNPRHKITKRGQNVTFRCDPISEHNRLYWYRQTLGQGPEFLTYFQNEAQLEKSRLLSDRFSAERPKGSFSTLEIQRTEQGDSAMYLCASSKDRGDEKMFFGSGTQLSVL.